This T cell receptor (beta chain) derives from a study of T cells in Graves' hyperthyroidism and ophthalmopathy. TCR beta CDR3 region amplification was performed from RNA transcripts. First-round RT-PCR with HTBI primers amplified the TCR CDR3 region. One entry per CDR3 protein, called by TCRdb with MiXCR from the multiplex PCR reads. The repertoire holds 600,000 or so distinct CDR3 sequences, with about 43% as singletons. There are many counts of this clonotype. Germline V gene lookup returns CDR1 SEHNR and CDR2 FQNEAQ (reference sequence). Trimming took 5 bases from V and 4 from J, leaving 9 bases between them. This CDR3 is built from 13 residues. Diagnosis rested on symptoms, serum thyroxine and TRAb, thyroid ultrasound, and orbital computed tomography.

This TCR derives from a woman between 18 and 29 years old with Graves' hyperthyroidism. The chain links TRBV7-9 to TRBJ1-3, with D unresolved. The sequencing sample was made of peripheral blood or thyroid tissue (not recorded which). In DNA, the CDR3 is TGTGCCAGCAGCGTCACGATGGGAAACACCATATATTTT. Residues: CASSVTMGNTIYF.